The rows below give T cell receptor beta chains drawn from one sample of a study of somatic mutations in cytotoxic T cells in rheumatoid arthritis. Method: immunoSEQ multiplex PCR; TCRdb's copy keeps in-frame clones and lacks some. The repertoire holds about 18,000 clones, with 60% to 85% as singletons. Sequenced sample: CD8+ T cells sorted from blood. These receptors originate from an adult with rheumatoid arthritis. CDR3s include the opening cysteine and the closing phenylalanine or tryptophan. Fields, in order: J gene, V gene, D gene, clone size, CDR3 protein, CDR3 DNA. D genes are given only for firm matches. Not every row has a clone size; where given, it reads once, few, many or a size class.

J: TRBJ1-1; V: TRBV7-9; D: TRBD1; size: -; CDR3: CASSLDHPGQLNTEAFF; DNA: TGTGCCAGCAGCTTAGACCATCCGGGACAGTTGAACACTGAAGCTTTCTTT
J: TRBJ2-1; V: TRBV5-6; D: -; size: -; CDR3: CASCPITRPYNEQFF; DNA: TGTGCCAGCTGCCCGATCACTAGACCCTACAATGAGCAGTTCTTC
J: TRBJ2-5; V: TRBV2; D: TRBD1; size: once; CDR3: CASSETGTGAFQETQYF; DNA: TGTGCCAGCAGTGAAACCGGGACAGGGGCTTTCCAAGAGACCCAGTACTTC
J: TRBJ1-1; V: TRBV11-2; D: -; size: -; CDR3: CASSPRTNLNTEAFF; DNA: TGTGCCAGCAGCCCACGAACGAATTTGAACACTGAAGCTTTCTTT
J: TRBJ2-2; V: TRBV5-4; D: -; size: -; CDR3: CASTNNQNTGELFF; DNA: TGTGCCAGCACCAACAACCAGAACACCGGGGAGCTGTTTTTT
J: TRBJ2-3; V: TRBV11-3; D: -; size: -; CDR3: CASSPLTDTDTQYF; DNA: TGTGCCAGCAGCCCCCTGACGGACACAGATACGCAGTATTTT
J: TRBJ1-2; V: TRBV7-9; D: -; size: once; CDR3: CASSLEGQGVNGHTF; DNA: TGTGCCAGCAGCTTAGAAGGCCAGGGTGTTAATGGCCACACCTTC
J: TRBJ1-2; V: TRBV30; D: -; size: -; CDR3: CACPLKGRGYGYTF; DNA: TGTGCCTGCCCTCTCAAGGGTCGGGGCTATGGCTACACCTTC
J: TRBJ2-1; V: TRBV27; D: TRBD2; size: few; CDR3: CASSFSGDGYEQFF; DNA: TGTGCCAGCAGTTTTAGCGGGGATGGGTATGAGCAGTTCTTC
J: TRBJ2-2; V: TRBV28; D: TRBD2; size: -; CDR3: CASLGTSFSGELFF; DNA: TGTGCCAGCTTAGGGACTAGCTTTTCCGGGGAGCTGTTTTTT
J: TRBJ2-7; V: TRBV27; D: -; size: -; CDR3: CASSLAGSYEQYF; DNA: TGTGCCAGCAGTTTAGCGGGGAGCTACGAGCAGTACTTC
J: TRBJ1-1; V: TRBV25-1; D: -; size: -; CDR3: CASSRYGSTEAFF; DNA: TGTGCCAGCAGTCGATACGGGAGCACTGAAGCTTTCTTT
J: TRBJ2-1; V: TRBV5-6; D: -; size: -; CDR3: CASSWQGNNEQFF; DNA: TGTGCCAGCAGCTGGCAGGGTAACAATGAGCAGTTCTTC
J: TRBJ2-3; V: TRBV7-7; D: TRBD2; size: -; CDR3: CASSPRRGGSDTQYF; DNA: TGTGCTAGCAGCCCAAGGCGGGGGGGCTCAGATACGCAGTATTTT
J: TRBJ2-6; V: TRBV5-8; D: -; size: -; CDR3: CASRGPFGANVLTF; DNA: TGTGCCAGCAGGGGACCCTTTGGGGCCAACGTCCTGACTTTC
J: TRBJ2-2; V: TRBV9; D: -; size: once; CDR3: CASRGAGELFF; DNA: TGTGCTAGCAGGGGGGCAGGGGAGCTGTTTTTT
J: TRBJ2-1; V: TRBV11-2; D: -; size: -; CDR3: CASSLVRGRGDNEQFF; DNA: TGTGCCAGCAGCTTAGTAAGGGGAAGAGGCGACAATGAGCAGTTCTTC
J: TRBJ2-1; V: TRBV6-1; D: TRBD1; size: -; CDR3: CASTSRDSSYNEQFF; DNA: TGTGCCAGCACTTCTCGGGACAGCTCCTACAATGAGCAGTTCTTC
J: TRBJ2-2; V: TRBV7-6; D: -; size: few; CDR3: CASSLSNFVKAGELFF; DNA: TGTGCCAGCAGCTTATCCAATTTCGTTAAGGCCGGGGAGCTGTTTTTT
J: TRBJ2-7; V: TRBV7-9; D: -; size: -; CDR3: CASSGADYEQYF; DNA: TGTGCCAGCAGCGGGGCTGACTACGAGCAGTACTTC